This TCR beta chain appears in the sequencing data of a study of T cells in Graves' hyperthyroidism and ophthalmopathy. Notes on the study in general: Before onset, by a median of approximately 6.8 months, the model predicted ophthalmopathy.

Graves' hyperthyroidism was deemed stable absent ophthalmopathy progression within 18 months. Each diagnosis was grounded in clinical symptoms, serum thyroxine and TRAb, thyroid ultrasound, and orbital computed tomography. This clonotype came up many times. What it recognizes is unknown. TCR beta CDR3 regions were amplified from RNA. During a first-round RT-PCR of the TCR CDR3, the HTBI primer set was used. TCRdb itself ran the multiplex PCR reads through MiXCR, one entry per CDR3 protein. The sample lists more than 100,000 distinct CDR3 sequences, 47% seen once, with about 25% in the top ten. Specimen: blood. The TCR was taken from a man between 35 and 55 years old with Graves' hyperthyroidism.

The CDR3 DNA follows: TGTGCCAGCAGCTTAGGGGCAGGCTACGAGCAGTACTTC. It codes for CASSLGAGYEQYF. The J gene is TRBJ2-7, the V gene TRBV7-9; no firm D call. This CDR3 has 13 amino acids. The ends were cut back, 1 base at V and 3 bases at J, with 7 bases in the middle. CDR1 is SEHNR, CDR2 FQNEAQ, per germline (reference sequence).